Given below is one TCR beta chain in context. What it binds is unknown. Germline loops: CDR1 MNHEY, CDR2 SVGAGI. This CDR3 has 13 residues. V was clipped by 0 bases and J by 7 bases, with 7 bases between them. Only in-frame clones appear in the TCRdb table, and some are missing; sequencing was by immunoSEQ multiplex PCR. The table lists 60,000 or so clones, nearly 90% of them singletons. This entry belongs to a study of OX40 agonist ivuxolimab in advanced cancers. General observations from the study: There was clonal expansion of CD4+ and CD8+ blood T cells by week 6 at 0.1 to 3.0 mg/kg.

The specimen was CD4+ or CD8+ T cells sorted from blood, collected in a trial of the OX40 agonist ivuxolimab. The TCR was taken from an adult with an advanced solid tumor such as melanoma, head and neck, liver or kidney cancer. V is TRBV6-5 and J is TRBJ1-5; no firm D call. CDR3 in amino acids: CASSYSTAQPQHF. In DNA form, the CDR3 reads TGTGCCAGCAGTTACTCGACCGCCCAGCCCCAGCATTTT.